This T cell receptor beta chain was sequenced for a study of cytomegalovirus exposure and HLA in healthy donors. The CDR3 is made up of 12 amino acids. Trimming removed 3 bases at V and 6 bases at J, with 10 bases between. CDR1 and CDR2 (germline): SGDLS, YYNGEE. Here immunoSEQ multiplex PCR was the method, and the copy in TCRdb shows in-frame clones only, minus some. The table records some 180,000 clones, roughly three quarters of them present only once. J is TRBJ2-7 and V is TRBV9; a weak D match, TRBD1 (6 bases). The specimen was PBMCs. The TCR comes from a woman aged 25 to 39 in good health and CMV-seronegative. The CDR3 spells CASSATGTEQYF. In DNA, the CDR3 is TGTGCCAGCAGCGCCACAGGGACCGAGCAGTACTTC.